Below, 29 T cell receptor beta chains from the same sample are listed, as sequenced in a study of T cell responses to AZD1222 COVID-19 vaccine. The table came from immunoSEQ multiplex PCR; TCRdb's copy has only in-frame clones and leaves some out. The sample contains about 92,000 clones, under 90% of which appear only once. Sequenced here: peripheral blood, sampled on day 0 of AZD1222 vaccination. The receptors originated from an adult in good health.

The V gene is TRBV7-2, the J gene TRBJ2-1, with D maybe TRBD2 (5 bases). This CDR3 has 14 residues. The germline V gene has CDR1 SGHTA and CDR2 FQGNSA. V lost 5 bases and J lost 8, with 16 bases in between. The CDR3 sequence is CASSPEVARDEQFF. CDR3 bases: TGTGCCAGCAGCCCGGAGGTAGCGAGGGATGAGCAGTTCTTC.

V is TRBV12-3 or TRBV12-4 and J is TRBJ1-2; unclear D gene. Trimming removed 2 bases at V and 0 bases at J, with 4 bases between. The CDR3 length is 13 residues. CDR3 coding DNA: TGTGCCAGCAGTTTACTTGCTAACTATGGCTACACCTTC. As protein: CASSLLANYGYTF.

The CDR3 DNA reads TGTGCCAGCACCCTAGGACCAAATACGCAGTATTTT. It yields the protein CASTLGPNTQYF. The rearrangement joins TRBV12-3 or TRBV12-4 to TRBJ2-3; D unclear. The V end lost 7 bases, the J end lost 7 bases, and 12 bases lay between the germline ends. The CDR3 has 12 residues.

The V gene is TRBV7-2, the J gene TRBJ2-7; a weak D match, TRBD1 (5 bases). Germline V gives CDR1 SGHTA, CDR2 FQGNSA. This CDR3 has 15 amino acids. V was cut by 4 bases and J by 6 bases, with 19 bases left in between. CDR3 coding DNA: TGTGCCAGCAGCTCGGAAAATGCCAGGGAACGCGAGCAGTACTTC. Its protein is CASSSENAREREQYF.

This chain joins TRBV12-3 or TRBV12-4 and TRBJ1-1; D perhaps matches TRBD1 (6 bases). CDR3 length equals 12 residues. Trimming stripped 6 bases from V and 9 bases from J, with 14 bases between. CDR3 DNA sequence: TGTGCCAGCAGCCGCGGACAGCTTAAAGCTTTCTTT. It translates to CASSRGQLKAFF.

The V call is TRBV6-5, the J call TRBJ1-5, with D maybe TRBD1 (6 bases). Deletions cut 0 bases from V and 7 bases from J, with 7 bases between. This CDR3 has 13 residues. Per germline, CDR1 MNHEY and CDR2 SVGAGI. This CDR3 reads CASSYSGTQPQHF. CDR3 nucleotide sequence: TGTGCCAGCAGTTACTCTGGGACACAGCCCCAGCATTTT.

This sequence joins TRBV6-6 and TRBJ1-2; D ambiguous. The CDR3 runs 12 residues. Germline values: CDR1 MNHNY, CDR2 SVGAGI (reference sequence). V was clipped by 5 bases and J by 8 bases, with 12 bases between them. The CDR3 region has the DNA TGTGCCAGCAGTGTGACGAGGTCGGGCTACACCTTC. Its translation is CASSVTRSGYTF.

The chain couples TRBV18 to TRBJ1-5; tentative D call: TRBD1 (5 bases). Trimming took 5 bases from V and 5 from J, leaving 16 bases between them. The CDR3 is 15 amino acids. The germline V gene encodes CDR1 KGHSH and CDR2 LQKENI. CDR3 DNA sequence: TGTGCCAGCTCAGAAGAACACCGGGGCGATCAGCCCCAGCATTTT. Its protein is CASSEEHRGDQPQHF.

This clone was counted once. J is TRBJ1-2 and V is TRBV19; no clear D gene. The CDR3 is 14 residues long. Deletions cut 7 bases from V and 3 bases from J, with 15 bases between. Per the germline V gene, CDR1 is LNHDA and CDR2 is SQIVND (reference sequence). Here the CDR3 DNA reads TGTGCCAGTATCCCGGCCCTGGGTTACTATGGCTACACCTTC. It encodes CASIPALGYYGYTF.

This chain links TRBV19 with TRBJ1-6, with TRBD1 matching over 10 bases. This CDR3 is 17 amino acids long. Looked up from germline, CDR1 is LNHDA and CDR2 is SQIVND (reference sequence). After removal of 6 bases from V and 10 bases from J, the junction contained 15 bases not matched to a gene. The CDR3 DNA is TGTGCCAGTAGAAGACAGGGGGCGATGGGGGCTAAGTCACCCCTCCACTTT. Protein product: CASRRQGAMGAKSPLHF.

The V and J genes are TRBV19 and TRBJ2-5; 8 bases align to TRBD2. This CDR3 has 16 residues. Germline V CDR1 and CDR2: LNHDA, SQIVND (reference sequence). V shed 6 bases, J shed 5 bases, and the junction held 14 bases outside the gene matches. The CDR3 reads CASSPRRPGGMETQYF. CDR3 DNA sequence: TGTGCCAGTAGCCCCCGTCGCCCGGGGGGGATGGAGACCCAGTACTTC.

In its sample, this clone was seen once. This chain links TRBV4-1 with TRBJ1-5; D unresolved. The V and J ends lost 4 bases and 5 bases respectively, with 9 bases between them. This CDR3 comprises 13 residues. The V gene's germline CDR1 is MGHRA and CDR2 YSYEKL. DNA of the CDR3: TGCGCCAGCAGCCCCCAAATATATCAGCCCCAGCATTTT. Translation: CASSPQIYQPQHF.

This chain's CDR3 is CASSLLQGGGYTF. The CDR3 DNA follows: TGCGCCAGCAGCTTGTTGCAGGGGGGTGGCTACACCTTC. The chain employs TRBV5-1 and TRBJ1-2; 7 bases agree with TRBD1. The length of the CDR3 is 13 residues. V trimming: 1 base; J trimming: 7 bases; junction bases outside the gene matches: 4. The germline gives CDR1 SGHRS, CDR2 YFSETQ.

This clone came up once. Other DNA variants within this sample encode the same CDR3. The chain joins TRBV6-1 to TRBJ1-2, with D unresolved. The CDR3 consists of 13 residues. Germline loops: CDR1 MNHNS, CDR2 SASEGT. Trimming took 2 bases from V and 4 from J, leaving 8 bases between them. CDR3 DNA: TGTGCCAGCAGTGAATCCGGGTCCTATGGCTACACCTTC. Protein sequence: CASSESGSYGYTF.

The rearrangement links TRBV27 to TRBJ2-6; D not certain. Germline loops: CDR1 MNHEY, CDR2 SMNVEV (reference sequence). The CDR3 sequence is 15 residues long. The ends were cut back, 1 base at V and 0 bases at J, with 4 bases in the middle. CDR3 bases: TGTGCCAGCAGTTTATTCGGCTCTGGGGCCAACGTCCTGACTTTC. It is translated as CASSLFGSGANVLTF.

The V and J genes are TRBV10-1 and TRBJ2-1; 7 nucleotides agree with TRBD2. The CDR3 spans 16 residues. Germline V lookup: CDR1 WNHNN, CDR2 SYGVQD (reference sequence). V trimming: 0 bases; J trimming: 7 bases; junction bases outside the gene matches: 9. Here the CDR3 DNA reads TGCGCCAGCAGTGAGTCGAAGGCGGGAGTAGGGAATGAGCAGTTCTTC. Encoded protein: CASSESKAGVGNEQFF.

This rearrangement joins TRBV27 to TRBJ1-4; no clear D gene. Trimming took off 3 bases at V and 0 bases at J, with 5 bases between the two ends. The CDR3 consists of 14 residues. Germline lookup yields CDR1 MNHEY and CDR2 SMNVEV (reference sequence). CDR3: CASSLSSTNEKLFF. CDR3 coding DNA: TGTGCCAGCAGTTTGTCCTCAACTAATGAAAAACTGTTTTTT.

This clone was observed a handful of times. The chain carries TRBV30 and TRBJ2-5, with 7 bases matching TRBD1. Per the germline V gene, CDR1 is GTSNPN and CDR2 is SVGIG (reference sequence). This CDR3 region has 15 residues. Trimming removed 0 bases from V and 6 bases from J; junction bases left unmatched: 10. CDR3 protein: CAWSVPLGRGQTQYF. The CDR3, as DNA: TGTGCCTGGAGTGTACCGCTGGGAAGGGGGCAGACCCAGTACTTC.

The CDR3 reads CASRSGGPGDTQYF. CDR3 in DNA: TGTGCCAGCCGCTCGGGGGGGCCGGGAGATACGCAGTATTTT. The rearrangement links TRBV11-3 to TRBJ2-3; TRBD2 matches 8 bases. Unmatched junction bases numbered 9, after V lost 8 bases and J lost 5 bases. The CDR3 is made up of 14 amino acids. The germline V gene has CDR1 SGHNT and CDR2 YENEEA.

The CDR3 reads CASSPPGTSGVGTQYF. CDR3 coding DNA: TGTGCCAGCTCACCGCCCGGGACTAGCGGGGTCGGTACGCAGTATTTT. The V gene is TRBV18, the J gene TRBJ2-3; 13 nucleotides line up with TRBD2. V trimming: 3 bases; J trimming: 8 bases; junction bases outside the gene matches: 8. CDR1 is KGHSH and CDR2 is LQKENI in the germline V gene. The CDR3 spans 16 residues. Using reference TRBV18 and TRBJ2-3 for the parts outside the CDR3, the full variable domain is NAGVMQNPRHLVRRRGQEARLRCSPMKGHSHVYWYRQLPEEGLKFMVYLQKENIIDESGMPKERFSAEFPKEGPSILRIQQVVRGDSAAYFCASSPPGTSGVGTQYFGPGTRLTVL.

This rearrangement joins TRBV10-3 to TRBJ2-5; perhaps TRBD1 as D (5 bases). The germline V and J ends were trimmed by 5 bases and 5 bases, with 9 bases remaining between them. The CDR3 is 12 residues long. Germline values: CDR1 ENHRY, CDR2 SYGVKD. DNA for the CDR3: TGTGCCATCAGTAGGGGTGGGGAGACCCAGTACTTC. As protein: CAISRGGETQYF.

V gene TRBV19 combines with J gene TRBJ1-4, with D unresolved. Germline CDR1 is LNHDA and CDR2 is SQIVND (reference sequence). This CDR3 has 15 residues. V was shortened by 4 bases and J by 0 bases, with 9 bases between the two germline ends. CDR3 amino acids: CASSTDSATNEKLFF. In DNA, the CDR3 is TGTGCCAGTAGTACAGACTCTGCAACTAATGAAAAACTGTTTTTT.

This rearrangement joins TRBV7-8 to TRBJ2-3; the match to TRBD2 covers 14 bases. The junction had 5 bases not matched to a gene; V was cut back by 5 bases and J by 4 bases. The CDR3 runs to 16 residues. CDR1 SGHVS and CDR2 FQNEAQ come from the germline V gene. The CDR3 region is CASSPWGLAGADTQYF. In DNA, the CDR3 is TGTGCCAGCAGCCCCTGGGGACTAGCGGGAGCAGATACGCAGTATTTT.

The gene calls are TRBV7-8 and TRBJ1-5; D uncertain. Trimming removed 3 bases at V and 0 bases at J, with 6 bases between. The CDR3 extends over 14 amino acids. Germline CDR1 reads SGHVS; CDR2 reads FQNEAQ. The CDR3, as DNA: TGTGCCAGCAGCTTCCTGGGTAGCAATCAGCCCCAGCATTTT. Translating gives CASSFLGSNQPQHF.

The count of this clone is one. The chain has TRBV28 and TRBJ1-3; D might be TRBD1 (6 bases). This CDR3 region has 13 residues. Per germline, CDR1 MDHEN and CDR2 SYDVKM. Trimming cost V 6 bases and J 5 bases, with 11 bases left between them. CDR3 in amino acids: CASRFGGRNTIYF. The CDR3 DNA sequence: TGTGCCAGCAGATTCGGGGGCCGAAACACCATATATTTT. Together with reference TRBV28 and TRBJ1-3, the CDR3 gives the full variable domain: DVKVTQSSRYLVKRTGEKVFLECVQDMDHENMFWYRQDPGLGLRLIYFSYDVKMKEKGDIPEGYSVSREKKERFSLILESASTNQTSMYLCASRFGGRNTIYFGEGSWLTVV.

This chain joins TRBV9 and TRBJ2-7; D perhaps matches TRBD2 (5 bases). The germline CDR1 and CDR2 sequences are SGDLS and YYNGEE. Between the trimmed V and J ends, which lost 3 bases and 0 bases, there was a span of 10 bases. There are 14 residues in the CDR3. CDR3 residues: CASSAGIGSYEQYF. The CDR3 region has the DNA TGTGCCAGCAGCGCGGGGATCGGCTCCTACGAGCAGTACTTC.

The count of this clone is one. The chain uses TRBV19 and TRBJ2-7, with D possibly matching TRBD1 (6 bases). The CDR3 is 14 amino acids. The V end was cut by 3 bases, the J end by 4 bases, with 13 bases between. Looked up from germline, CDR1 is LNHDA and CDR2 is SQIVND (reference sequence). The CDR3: CASSMAGGPYEQYF. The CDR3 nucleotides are TGTGCCAGTAGTATGGCTGGGGGCCCGTACGAGCAGTACTTC.

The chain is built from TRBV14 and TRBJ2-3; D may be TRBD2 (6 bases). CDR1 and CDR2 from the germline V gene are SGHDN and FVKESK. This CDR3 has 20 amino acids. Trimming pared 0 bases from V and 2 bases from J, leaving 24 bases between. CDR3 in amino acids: CASSQERAPGRMLATDTQYF. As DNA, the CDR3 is TGTGCCAGCAGCCAAGAAAGGGCGCCCGGGAGAATGTTGGCCACAGATACGCAGTATTTT.

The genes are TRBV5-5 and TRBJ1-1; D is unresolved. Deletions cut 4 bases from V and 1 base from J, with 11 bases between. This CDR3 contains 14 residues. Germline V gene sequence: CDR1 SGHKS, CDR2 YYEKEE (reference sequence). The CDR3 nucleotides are TGTGCCAGCAGCCTCCAGTTCGGGAACACTGAAGCTTTCTTT. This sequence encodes CASSLQFGNTEAFF.